What follows are 19 T cell receptor beta chains derived from one specimen sequenced in a study of tumor-infiltrating lymphocytes in primary liver carcinoma. From around 500 ng total RNA, TCR beta cDNA was generated with a primer in the constant region. Three nested multiplex PCR rounds of slightly modified ARM-PCR generated TCR beta libraries. Use of TRBV1-TRBV30 forward primers with a C-beta reverse primer characterized the first two PCR rounds, which lasted approximately 11 cycles each. TCRdb re-analysed the multiplex PCR reads in MiXCR, keeping a single row per CDR3 protein. The sample holds fewer than 75,000 distinct CDR3 sequences, around 64% seen once. From roughly 18-30 mg of unsorted bulk tissue, DNA and RNA were co-extracted together. Sequencing was done on a sample of liver tumor tissue from sampling region 4. The subset denotes: tumor region T4, right-lateral pole. Receptors were obtained from a man aged 35 to 55 with primary liver carcinoma and hepatitis B virus infection.

The chain employs TRBV6-2 or TRBV6-3 and TRBJ2-7, with 9 nucleotides matching TRBD2. This CDR3 contains 14 residues. Germline V lookup: CDR1 MNHEY, CDR2 SVGEGT. The V segment lost 7 bases and the J segment 4 bases; nucleotides outside the gene matches: 8. As DNA, the CDR3 is TGTGCCAGCACTCCGACTAGCGGAGGGTACGAGCAGTACTTC. Protein sequence: CASTPTSGGYEQYF.

The chain joins TRBV11-1 to TRBJ2-4; D is possibly TRBD1 or TRBD2 (5 bases each). Trimming left V 3 bases short and J 5 bases short, with 20 bases between. This CDR3 is built from 17 residues. Germline V gives CDR1 SGHAT, CDR2 FQDESV (reference sequence). The CDR3 sequence: CASSFPETTGTENIQYF. The CDR3 DNA sequence: TGTGCCAGCAGCTTTCCCGAGACTACCGGGACCGAAAACATTCAGTACTTC.

This clonotype was found once. The junction does not match germline at one end; this may be a read error. The chain is built from TRBV6-5 and TRBJ2-6; 10 bases map to TRBD1. Germline loops: CDR1 MNHEY, CDR2 SVGAGI. The CDR3 length is 17 residues. The CDR3 is CASRMGQGSSGANILTF. The CDR3 coding sequence is TGTGCCAGCAGGATGGGACAGGGGAGCTCTGGGGCCAACATCCTGACTTTC.

In its sample, this clonotype was seen once. The rearrangement links TRBV12-3 or TRBV12-4 to TRBJ2-1, with D perhaps matching TRBD2 (5 bases). The CDR3 is 13 amino acids. The CDR3 DNA is TGTGTCAGTAGTCCCCTCGATCTTCGGGGGCAGTTCTTC. Residues: CVSSPLDLRGQFF.

As for this clonotype: The conserved final phenylalanine or tryptophan is absent from the CDR3, which likely points to a read error. No DNA is shown, since the ends of the CDR3 on it are uncertain; the CDR3 is the one TCRdb lists. The gene calls are TRBV11-2 and TRBJ2-7; the D call TRBD1 from the table was never checked on the DNA. In germline, CDR1 is SGHAT, CDR2 FQNNGV. From its first to its last residue, the CDR3 has 15 amino acids. The CDR3 sequence is CASSLESGISGEQHL.

This CDR3 is CASYLLKASGTSGKNEQFF. The CDR3 nucleotides are TGTGCCAGCTACTTATTAAAGGCTTCCGGGACTAGCGGAAAGAATGAGCAGTTCTTC. This chain links TRBV11-2 with TRBJ2-1, with 11 bases fitting TRBD2. The J segment lost 7 bases and the V segment lost 8 bases, leaving 22 bases of the junction unmatched. The CDR3 consists of 19 residues. The V gene's germline CDR1 is SGHAT and CDR2 FQNNGV.

Concerning this clonotype: It may be a read error: a sequence one base away is much more abundant. The chain is built from TRBV6-5 and TRBJ2-1; D may match TRBD1 or TRBD2 (5 bases each). The CDR3 has 16 amino acids. Per germline, CDR1 MNHEY and CDR2 SVGAGI. The CDR3 DNA sequence: TGTGCCAGCAGTTACTCCTGGGACGGGTCCTACAATCAGCAGTTCTTC. It specifies CASSYSWDGSYNQQFF.

On this clonotype: A read error is possible here, since a much larger clone lies one base away. The CDR3 sequence is CVSSFSGNEETQYF. In DNA, the CDR3 is TGTGTCAGCAGTTTTTCAGGGAATGAGGAGACCCAGTACTTC. This rearrangement joins TRBV12-3 or TRBV12-4 to TRBJ2-5; D may be TRBD1 (5 bases). The CDR3 length is 14 residues.

This clonotype was observed at least ten times. DNA of the CDR3: TGTGCCAGCAGCTTAGAGGATTGGGCCAACGTCCTGACTTTC. Its protein is CASSLEDWANVLTF. The genes are TRBV11-2 and TRBJ2-6; D remains ambiguous. Germline CDR1 reads SGHAT; CDR2 reads FQNNGV. The CDR3 runs to 14 residues. V lost 0 bases, J lost 5 bases, and 5 bases lay in between.

Comments on this clonotype: Sequence at one end of the junction differs from germline and may be a read error. This chain connects TRBV6-2 or TRBV6-3 to TRBJ2-1; 7 bases fit TRBD2. Germline-derived CDR1 and CDR2 are MNHEY and SVGEGT. This CDR3 region has 15 residues. The CDR3 nucleotides read TGCGCCAGCAATTACACGGCGGGAGACCTCAATGAGCTGTTCTTC. Translated: CASNYTAGDLNELFF.

This clonotype was counted ten times or more. The rearrangement links TRBV24-1 to TRBJ2-6, with a weak D call TRBD2 (6 bases). V was shortened by 3 bases and J by 0 bases, with 8 bases between the two germline ends. CDR1 and CDR2 (germline): KGHDR, SFDVKD. CDR3 length: 16 residues. CDR3 protein: CATSDPAGSGANVLTF. The CDR3 nucleotides read TGTGCCACCAGTGATCCAGCGGGCTCTGGGGCCAACGTCCTGACTTTC.

The chain combines TRBV12-3 or TRBV12-4 with TRBJ2-3; TRBD2 matches at 10 bases. The CDR3 sequence is 19 residues long. Trimming cost V 10 bases and J 3 bases; bases outside gene matches: 22. DNA for the CDR3: TGTGCCACCTCGATCTGGGTAGCGGGGGGCCATTCTTGTACAGATACGCAGTATTTT. Amino acid sequence: CATSIWVAGGHSCTDTQYF.

Turning to this clonotype: Germline is not matched at one junction end, which may reflect a read error. The chain links TRBV11-2 to TRBJ2-1, with D perhaps matching TRBD1 (5 bases). Per germline, CDR1 SGHAT and CDR2 FQNNGV. This CDR3 contains 15 residues. Here the CDR3 reads CASSLSQGPYNGQLF. The CDR3 DNA is TGTGCCAGCAGCTTAAGTCAGGGCCCGTACAATGGGCAGCTCTTC.

The V and J genes are TRBV29-1 and TRBJ2-7, with TRBD1 matching 7 bases. V lost 6 bases and J lost 7; bases outside the gene matches: 15. Germline V gene lookup returns CDR1 SQVTM and CDR2 ANQGSEA. There are 14 residues in the CDR3. Written as DNA, the CDR3 is TGCAGCGTCCTAGACAGGGTTGATCAGGTTGAGCAGTACTTC. Translating gives CSVLDRVDQVEQYF.

On this clonotype: One junction end does not reproduce the germline sequence, and a read error may be involved. The chain employs TRBV10-3 and TRBJ2-3; D is ambiguous. The CDR3 runs 17 residues. Looked up from germline, CDR1 is ENHRY and CDR2 is SYGVKD. The CDR3 coding sequence is TGTGTCATCAGTGAGACCCCACTACCGTTAGATGCAGATATGCAGTATTTT. Its translation is CVISETPLPLDADMQYF.

On this clonotype itself: One end of the junction varies from germline; a read error may be responsible. V is TRBV11-1 and J is TRBJ2-7, with D hard to call. The germline V gene encodes CDR1 SGHAT and CDR2 FQDESV (reference sequence). CDR3 length: 12 amino acids. CDR3 coding DNA: TGTGCCAACAGCTTAACTCACTATGAACAGTACTTC. Its protein product is CANSLTHYEQYF.

This chain uses TRBV5-1 with TRBJ2-5; 7 bases are shared with TRBD2. This CDR3 spans 16 amino acids. The V gene end was trimmed by 1 base and the J gene end by 1 base; junction bases not matched to a gene: 7. The germline CDR1 and CDR2 sequences are SGHRS and YFSETQ. The CDR3 loop reads CASSLSGGLRQETQYF. The DNA for the CDR3 is TGCGCCAGCAGCTTGTCGGGAGGTCTTCGCCAAGAGACCCAGTACTTC.

This chain joins TRBV12-3 or TRBV12-4 and TRBJ2-1, with 7 bases matching TRBD2. V dropped 7 bases and J dropped 2; count of bases not matched to a gene: 8. The CDR3 length is 15 residues. Written as DNA, the CDR3 is TGTGCCAGCACCTCCGCTAGCGGCACCTACAATGAGCAGTTCTTC. Its protein product is CASTSASGTYNEQFF.

This clonotype was seen ten or more times. The V gene is TRBV28, the J gene TRBJ1-5; D is ambiguous. CDR1 is MDHEN and CDR2 is SYDVKM in the germline V gene. The CDR3 is 14 amino acids. V gave up 8 bases and J gave up 4 bases, with 15 bases separating them. DNA for the CDR3: TGTGCCAGCTCACTCAGACGGTTAAATCAGCCCCAGCATTTT. Its translation is CASSLRRLNQPQHF.